Each of the 30 T cell receptor beta chains below was sequenced from the same sample in a study of OX40 agonist ivuxolimab in advanced cancers. Sequencing was performed with immunoSEQ multiplex PCR; in TCRdb, only in-frame clones are kept and a portion is missing. Among 15,000 to 20,000 clones, 80% to 90% were seen once, and the ten largest hold about 10%. Here the sequenced sample was CD4+ or CD8+ T cells sorted from blood, taken in a trial of the OX40 agonist ivuxolimab. Source of these receptors: an adult with an advanced solid tumor such as melanoma, head and neck, liver or kidney cancer.

This clone was found once. The rearrangement joins TRBV27 to TRBJ1-1, with D unresolved. V was trimmed by 2 bases and J by 5 bases, leaving 9 bases between them. CDR3 length: 13 residues. Germline lookup yields CDR1 MNHEY and CDR2 SMNVEV (reference sequence). For the CDR3, the DNA is TGTGCCAGCAGTTTAGGTCTGGGGACTGAAGCTTTCTTT. It yields the protein CASSLGLGTEAFF.

CDR3 bases: TGTGCCAGCAGTTTGCTTGGAACTAGCGGGAGCTACGAGCAGTACTTC. Amino acid sequence: CASSLLGTSGSYEQYF. V is TRBV28 and J is TRBJ2-7, with 11 bases aligning to TRBD2. The J segment lost 3 bases and the V segment lost 3 bases, leaving 7 bases of the junction unmatched. The CDR3 runs 16 residues. The germline V gene encodes CDR1 MDHEN and CDR2 SYDVKM.

The chain combines TRBV5-5 with TRBJ2-1, with D perhaps TRBD2 (6 bases). V was cut by 0 bases and J by 0 bases, with 10 bases left in between. The CDR3 extends over 16 amino acids. CDR1 and CDR2 from the germline V gene are SGHKS and YYEKEE (reference sequence). CDR3 amino acids: CASSLDVGSSYNEQFF. Written as DNA, the CDR3 is TGTGCCAGCAGCTTGGATGTCGGGAGCTCCTACAATGAGCAGTTCTTC.

J is TRBJ2-7 and V is TRBV7-9; weak D call: TRBD2 (5 bases). This CDR3 contains 12 residues. Between the trimmed V and J ends, which lost 3 bases and 7 bases, there was a span of 10 bases. Per the germline V gene, CDR1 is SEHNR and CDR2 is FQNEAQ (reference sequence). DNA for the CDR3: TGTGCCAGCAGCTTCCTCGGGGAGGAGCAGTACTTC. Its protein product is CASSFLGEEQYF.

J is TRBJ2-7 and V is TRBV25-1, with TRBD1 identical over 7 bases. The CDR3 totals 14 residues. The V segment lost 7 bases and the J segment 6 bases; nucleotides outside the gene matches: 12. CDR1 and CDR2 from the germline V gene are MGHDK and SYGVNS. The CDR3 bases are TGTGCCAGCACGCCCGGGACAGCCCAGGGCGAGCAGTACTTC. Translating it yields CASTPGTAQGEQYF.

In its sample, this clone is large. CDR3 DNA sequence: TGTGCCAGCAGTGTACGAAGACAGGGGGAGCCCCAGCATTTT. Translation gives CASSVRRQGEPQHF. V gene TRBV27 combines with J gene TRBJ1-5, with 9 positions matching TRBD1. The CDR3 loop spans 14 amino acids. J lost 8 bases, V lost 5 bases, and 7 bases had no gene match. CDR1 and CDR2 from the germline V gene are MNHEY and SMNVEV (reference sequence).

This rearrangement joins TRBV15 to TRBJ1-1, with TRBD1 matching over 9 bases. The CDR3 extends over 18 amino acids. J lost 1 base, V lost 5 bases, and 14 bases had no gene match. The germline gives CDR1 LNHNV, CDR2 YYDKDF (reference sequence). The CDR3 coding sequence is TGTGCCACCAGCCGTTCTCGGGACAGGGAGCCATGGAACACTGAAGCTTTCTTT. Translation: CATSRSRDREPWNTEAFF.

The chain is built from TRBV5-4 and TRBJ2-7; D remains ambiguous. The CDR3 spans 13 residues. Germline V gene lookup returns CDR1 SGHNT and CDR2 YYREEE (reference sequence). V lost 2 bases, J lost 6 bases, and 12 bases lay in between. The CDR3 nucleotides read TGTGCCAGCAGCTTAAGGACCCGAGGCGAGCAGTACTTC. This sequence encodes CASSLRTRGEQYF.

The V call is TRBV28, the J call TRBJ2-1; no clear D gene. Germline loops: CDR1 MDHEN, CDR2 SYDVKM. The length of the CDR3 is 14 residues. Trimming removed 5 bases at V and 8 bases at J, with 16 bases between. The CDR3: CASSPMAARDEQFF. CDR3 coding DNA: TGTGCCAGCAGTCCGATGGCAGCCCGGGATGAGCAGTTCTTC.

The V call is TRBV5-4, the J call TRBJ2-1, with TRBD2 matching over 10 bases. V lost 4 bases to trimming and J lost 4 bases; unmatched junction nucleotides: 8. CDR3 length: 16 amino acids. Germline V lookup: CDR1 SGHNT, CDR2 YYREEE (reference sequence). The CDR3 bases are TGTGCCAGCAGCCAAGCGGGAGGGCTAGGATACAATGAGCAGTTCTTC. Encoded protein: CASSQAGGLGYNEQFF.

The CDR3 reads CASRLGTRYNEQFF. DNA of the CDR3: TGTGCCAGCAGGTTGGGGACTAGGTATAATGAGCAGTTCTTC. This rearrangement joins TRBV27 to TRBJ2-1; 8 bases agree with TRBD2. The CDR3 consists of 14 residues. Germline CDR1 is MNHEY and CDR2 is SMNVEV (reference sequence). Trimming took 6 bases from V and 7 from J; bases not matched to a gene: 8.

The chain combines TRBV7-2 with TRBJ2-7, with D possibly TRBD1 on 6 matching bases. V shed 7 bases and J shed 2 bases, with 12 bases lying between them. The CDR3 sequence is 13 residues long. Germline V gene lookup returns CDR1 SGHTA and CDR2 FQGNSA. The CDR3 here is CASTRQGTYEQYF. CDR3 nucleotide sequence: TGTGCCAGCACAAGGCAGGGGACCTACGAGCAGTACTTC. The full variable domain, in which reference TRBV7-2 and TRBJ2-7 provide the parts outside the CDR3, is GAGVSQSPSNKVTEKGKDVELRCDPISGHTALYWYRQSLGQGLEFLIYFQGNSAPDKSGLPSDRFSAERTGGSVSTLTIQRTQQEDSAVYLCASTRQGTYEQYFGPGTRLTVT.

J is TRBJ1-1 and V is TRBV7-8; 7 positions agree with TRBD1. V gave up 1 base and J gave up 8 bases; unmatched junction bases: 13. There are 16 residues in the CDR3. CDR1 and CDR2 from the germline V gene are SGHVS and FQNEAQ. The CDR3 DNA reads as TGTGCCAGCAGCTTAGACAGGGGATTTGGTGTTGCGGAAGCTTTCTTT. This gives the protein CASSLDRGFGVAEAFF.

This chain uses TRBV5-6 with TRBJ1-2, with 7 bases lining up with TRBD1. Germline CDR1 SGHDT, CDR2 YYEEEE. V lost 6 bases and J lost 4; bases outside the gene matches: 9. This CDR3 is built from 14 residues. This chain's CDR3 is CASTSDRDPYGYTF. The DNA for the CDR3 is TGTGCCAGCACCTCCGACAGGGACCCCTATGGCTACACCTTC.

J is TRBJ2-3 and V is TRBV4-3; D is ambiguous. The CDR3 covers 15 residues. V was clipped by 1 base and J by 1 base, with 9 bases between them. Germline values: CDR1 LGHNA, CDR2 YSLEER. Here the CDR3 DNA reads TGCGCCAGCAGCCAAGGTTCTTGGGGCACAGATACGCAGTATTTT. Protein sequence: CASSQGSWGTDTQYF.

The chain couples TRBV9 to TRBJ2-6; possible D gene TRBD2, 5 bases. This CDR3 is 17 amino acids long. The V gene lost 5 bases and the J gene lost 5 bases, with 20 bases spanning the gap. Germline V lookup: CDR1 SGDLS, CDR2 YYNGEE. CDR3 nucleotides: TGTGCCAGCAGTACGGGGTACTCACAAAGTCGGGCCAACGTCCTGACTTTC. The encoded protein is CASSTGYSQSRANVLTF. The full variable domain, rest sourced from reference TRBV9 and TRBJ2-6, is DSGVTQTPKHLITATGQRVTLRCSPRSGDLSVYWYQQSLDQGLQFLIQYYNGEERAKGNILERFSAQQFPDLHSELNLSSLELGDSALYFCASSTGYSQSRANVLTFGAGSRLTVL.

The rearrangement links TRBV29-1 to TRBJ2-1; no clear D. The CDR3 loop spans 13 amino acids. Trimming removed 6 bases from V and 3 bases from J, with 12 bases in between. CDR1 SQVTM and CDR2 ANQGSEA come from the germline V gene. Here the CDR3 DNA reads TGCAGCGTCAATAGGCCTAACTACAATGAGCAGTTCTTC. Protein product: CSVNRPNYNEQFF.

The genes are TRBV6-5 and TRBJ2-3; 9 bases line up with TRBD2. V dropped 2 bases and J dropped 5; count of bases not matched to a gene: 8. Germline V lookup: CDR1 MNHEY, CDR2 SVGAGI. This CDR3 region has 16 residues. The DNA for the CDR3 is TGTGCCAGCAGTTACAGCCCTAGCGGGACCGGAGATACGCAGTATTTT. Translation gives CASSYSPSGTGDTQYF.

The chain combines TRBV27 with TRBJ2-7; no firm D call. Germline V gives CDR1 MNHEY, CDR2 SMNVEV (reference sequence). This CDR3 contains 14 residues. The ends were cut back, 9 bases at V and 2 bases at J, with 17 bases in the middle. This CDR3 is CASLLQPPAYEQYF. CDR3 DNA: TGTGCCAGTCTCCTCCAGCCACCAGCCTACGAGCAGTACTTC.

V gene TRBV11-2 combines with J gene TRBJ1-2; TRBD1 is a possible D gene (6 bases). V was trimmed by 4 bases and J by 4 bases, leaving 10 bases between them. The CDR3 covers 13 residues. Germline V lookup: CDR1 SGHAT, CDR2 FQNNGV. The CDR3 spells CASSWDKPYGYTF. For the CDR3, the DNA is TGTGCCAGCAGCTGGGACAAGCCCTATGGCTACACCTTC.

The rearrangement uses TRBV19 and TRBJ2-2; weak D call: TRBD1 (6 bases). There are 15 residues in the CDR3. Germline loops: CDR1 LNHDA, CDR2 SQIVND (reference sequence). V dropped 6 bases and J dropped 1 base, with 12 bases sitting between them. The CDR3 DNA is TGTGCCAGTAGCTTTCACAGGGTGAACACCGGGGAGCTGTTTTTT. This sequence encodes CASSFHRVNTGELFF.

This clone was recorded only once. The chain uses TRBV10-1 and TRBJ2-5; TRBD1 might be the D (6 bases). V shed 8 bases and J shed 0 bases, with 25 bases lying between them. This CDR3 contains 18 residues. CDR1 is WNHNN, CDR2 SYGVQD, per germline (reference sequence). CDR3 region: CASGILTGENWYQETQYF. In nucleotides, the CDR3 is TGCGCCAGCGGCATCTTGACAGGAGAAAACTGGTACCAAGAGACCCAGTACTTC.

V and J are TRBV2 and TRBJ1-1; D may be TRBD1 (5 bases). Germline CDR1 SNHLY, CDR2 FYNNEI. Trimming shortened V by 4 bases and J by 7 bases, and 16 bases separated the two germline ends. The CDR3 is 14 amino acids. The CDR3 spells CASSGGALTLEAFF. CDR3 DNA: TGTGCCAGCAGTGGCGGGGCCCTAACACTTGAAGCTTTCTTT. Filled out from reference TRBV2 and TRBJ1-1, the complete variable domain reads EPEVTQTPSHQVTQMGQEVILRCVPISNHLYFYWYRQILGQKVEFLVSFYNNEISEKSEIFDDQFSVERPDGSNFTLKIRSTKLEDSAMYFCASSGGALTLEAFFGQGTRLTVV.

This clone was recorded only once. V and J are TRBV14 and TRBJ2-4; unclear D gene. Germline assignment: CDR1 SGHDN and CDR2 FVKESK. The CDR3 runs to 13 residues. With 1 base removed from V and 13 bases from J, the gap between germline ends came to 14 bases. CDR3 region: CASSQAPLLRQYF. The CDR3, as DNA: TGTGCCAGCAGCCAAGCGCCCCTCCTGCGGCAGTACTTC. Complete variable domain (other parts from reference TRBV14 and TRBJ2-4): EAGVTQFPSHSVIEKGQTVTLRCDPISGHDNLYWYRRVMGKEIKFLLHFVKESKQDESGMPNNRFLAERTGGTYSTLKVQPAELEDSGVYFCASSQAPLLRQYFGAGTRLSVL.

The V and J genes are TRBV7-9 and TRBJ2-1; tentatively, D is TRBD2 (6 bases). Trimming pared 5 bases from V and 0 bases from J, leaving 23 bases between. Looked up from germline, CDR1 is SEHNR and CDR2 is FQNEAQ (reference sequence). CDR3 length equals 19 residues. CDR3 sequence: CASSTAVRVGGSSYNEQFF. In nucleotides, the CDR3 is TGTGCCAGCAGCACAGCGGTCAGGGTCGGAGGGAGCTCCTACAATGAGCAGTTCTTC.

The chain carries TRBV7-9 and TRBJ2-2; the match to TRBD1 covers 7 bases. V gave up 7 bases and J gave up 1 base; unmatched junction bases: 18. The CDR3 spans 19 residues. Germline lookup yields CDR1 SEHNR and CDR2 FQNEAQ (reference sequence). The CDR3 sequence is CASNQPTTTGTVNTGELFF. CDR3 sequence (DNA): TGTGCCAGCAACCAACCCACTACCACCGGGACAGTGAACACCGGGGAGCTGTTTTTT. Variable domain in full (rest from reference TRBV7-9 and TRBJ2-2): DTGVSQNPRHKITKRGQNVTFRCDPISEHNRLYWYRQTLGQGPEFLTYFQNEAQLEKSRLLSDRFSAERPKGSFSTLEIQRTEQGDSAMYLCASNQPTTTGTVNTGELFFGEGSRLTVL.

The chain has TRBV19 and TRBJ2-1; D gene uncertain. Germline V lookup: CDR1 LNHDA, CDR2 SQIVND (reference sequence). There are 15 residues in the CDR3. The V gene lost 7 bases and the J gene lost 0 bases, with 13 bases spanning the gap. The CDR3 is CASTLVLSSYNEQFF. The CDR3, as DNA: TGTGCCAGTACCCTCGTATTAAGCTCCTACAATGAGCAGTTCTTC.

The chain links TRBV6-5 to TRBJ2-1, with 7 bases identical to TRBD2. V shed 2 bases and J 5 bases; nucleotides not matched to a gene: 6. The germline V gene has CDR1 MNHEY and CDR2 SVGAGI. The CDR3 runs to 15 residues. The CDR3 DNA follows: TGTGCCAGCAGTTACGGCGGGAGACGAGACAATGAGCAGTTCTTC. This encodes CASSYGGRRDNEQFF.

The chain links TRBV5-1 to TRBJ2-1; D not resolved. From germline, CDR1 is SGHRS and CDR2 YFSETQ. The CDR3 consists of 17 residues. V lost 4 bases and J lost 7, with 24 bases in between. As DNA, the CDR3 is TGCGCCAGCAGCGTACTATACCGGGCCCCCGGTGGGAATGAGCAGTTCTTC. It encodes CASSVLYRAPGGNEQFF.

The chain uses TRBV4-1 and TRBJ2-7; 8 positions agree with TRBD1. The CDR3 has 15 residues. The V and J ends lost 0 bases and 4 bases, in that order; junction bases with no gene match: 5. The germline CDR1 and CDR2 sequences are MGHRA and YSYEKL. This CDR3 is CASSQDRQGAYEQYF. The CDR3 nucleotides are TGCGCCAGCAGCCAAGATCGGCAGGGGGCTTACGAGCAGTACTTC.